This TCR beta chain originates from a study of blood T cell repertoires in COVID-19. Germline CDR1 and CDR2: SSHAT and FNYEAQ (reference sequence). The CDR3 loop spans 14 amino acids. Clones were read by immunoSEQ multiplex PCR, and TCRdb kept only the in-frame ones, dropping some. Of 55,000 to 90,000 clones in the sample, 85% to 90% are singletons; the top ten hold around 4.2%. In the case of this clone: A junction boundary mismatches the germline segment, possibly from a read error.

This clonotype was obtained from a man between 65 and 85 years old with active COVID-19. The source material was peripheral blood. V and J are TRBV7-7 and TRBJ2-1, with TRBD2 matching 8 bases. CDR3 in amino acids: CASSPPGGDNEQFF. CDR3 DNA sequence: TGTGCTAGCAGCCCCCCCGGGGGGGACAATGAGCAGTTCTTC.